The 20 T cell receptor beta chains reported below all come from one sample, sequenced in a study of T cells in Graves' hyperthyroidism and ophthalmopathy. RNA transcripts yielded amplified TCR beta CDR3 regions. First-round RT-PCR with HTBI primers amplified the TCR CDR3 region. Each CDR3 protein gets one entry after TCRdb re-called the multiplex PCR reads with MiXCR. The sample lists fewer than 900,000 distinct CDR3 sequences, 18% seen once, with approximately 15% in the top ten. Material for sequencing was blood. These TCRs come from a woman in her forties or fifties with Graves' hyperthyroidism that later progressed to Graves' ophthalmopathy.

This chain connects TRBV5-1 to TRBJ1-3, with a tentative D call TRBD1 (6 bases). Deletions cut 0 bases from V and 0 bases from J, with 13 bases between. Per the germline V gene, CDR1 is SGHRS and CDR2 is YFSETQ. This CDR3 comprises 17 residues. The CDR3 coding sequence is TGCGCCAGCAGCTTGGAGGGGGGCACCTCCTCTGGAAACACCATATATTTT. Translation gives CASSLEGGTSSGNTIYF.

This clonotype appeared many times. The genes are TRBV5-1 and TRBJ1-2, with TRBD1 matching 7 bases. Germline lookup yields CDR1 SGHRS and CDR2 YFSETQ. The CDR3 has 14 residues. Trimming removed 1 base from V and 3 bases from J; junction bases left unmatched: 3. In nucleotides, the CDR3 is TGCGCCAGCAGCTTGACAGGGGTGCACTATGGCTACACCTTC. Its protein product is CASSLTGVHYGYTF.

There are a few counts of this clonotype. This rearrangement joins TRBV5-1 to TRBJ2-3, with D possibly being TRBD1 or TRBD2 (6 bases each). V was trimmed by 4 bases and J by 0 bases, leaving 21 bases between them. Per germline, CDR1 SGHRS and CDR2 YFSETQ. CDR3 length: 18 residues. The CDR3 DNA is TGCGCCAGCAGCCCGCTTAGGGGGGCGAAAACTAGCACAGATACGCAGTATTTT. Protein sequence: CASSPLRGAKTSTDTQYF.

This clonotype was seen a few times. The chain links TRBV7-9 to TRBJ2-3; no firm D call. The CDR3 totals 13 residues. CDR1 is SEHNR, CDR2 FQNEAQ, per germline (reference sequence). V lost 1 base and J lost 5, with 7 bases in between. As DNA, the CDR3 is TGTGCCAGCAGCTTAGAATCTGGAGATACGCAGTATTTT. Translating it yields CASSLESGDTQYF.

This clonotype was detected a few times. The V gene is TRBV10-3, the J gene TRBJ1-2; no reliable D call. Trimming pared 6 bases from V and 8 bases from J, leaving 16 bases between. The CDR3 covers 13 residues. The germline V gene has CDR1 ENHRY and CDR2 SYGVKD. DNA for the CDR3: TGTGCCATCAGAGAGACGGATCCTGAGGGCTACACCTTC. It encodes CAIRETDPEGYTF.

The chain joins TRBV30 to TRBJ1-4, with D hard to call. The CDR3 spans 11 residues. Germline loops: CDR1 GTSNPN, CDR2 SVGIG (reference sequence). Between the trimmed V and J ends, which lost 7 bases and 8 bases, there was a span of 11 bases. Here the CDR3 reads CALNSGEKLFF. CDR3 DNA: TGTGCCTTAAATTCAGGAGAAAAACTGTTTTTT.

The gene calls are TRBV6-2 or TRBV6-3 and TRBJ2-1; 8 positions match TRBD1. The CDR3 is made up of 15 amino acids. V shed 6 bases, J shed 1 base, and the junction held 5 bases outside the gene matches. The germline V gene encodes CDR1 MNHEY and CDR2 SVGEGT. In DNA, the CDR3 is TGTGCCAGCAGGCCATGGACAGGGTCCTACAATGAGCAGTTCTTC. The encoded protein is CASRPWTGSYNEQFF.

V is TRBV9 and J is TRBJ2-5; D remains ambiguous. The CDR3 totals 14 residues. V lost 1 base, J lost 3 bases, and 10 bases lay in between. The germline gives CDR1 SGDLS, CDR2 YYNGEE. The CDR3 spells CASSVSIGEETQYF. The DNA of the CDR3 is TGTGCCAGCAGCGTATCGATCGGCGAAGAGACCCAGTACTTC.

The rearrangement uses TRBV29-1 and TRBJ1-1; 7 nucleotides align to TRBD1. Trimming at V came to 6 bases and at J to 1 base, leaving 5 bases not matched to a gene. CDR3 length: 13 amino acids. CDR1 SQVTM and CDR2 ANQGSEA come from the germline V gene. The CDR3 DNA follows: TGCAGCGTGGAACGACAGGGGAACACTGAAGCTTTCTTT. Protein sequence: CSVERQGNTEAFF.

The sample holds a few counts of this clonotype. The DNA of the CDR3 is TGTGCCAGCAGCTTCACGATCGGGGAGCTGTTTTTT. It is translated as CASSFTIGELFF. V is TRBV5-4 and J is TRBJ2-2, with D unresolved. Trimming took off 2 bases at V and 7 bases at J, with 6 bases between the two ends. The CDR3 consists of 12 residues. Per the germline V gene, CDR1 is SGHNT and CDR2 is YYREEE (reference sequence).

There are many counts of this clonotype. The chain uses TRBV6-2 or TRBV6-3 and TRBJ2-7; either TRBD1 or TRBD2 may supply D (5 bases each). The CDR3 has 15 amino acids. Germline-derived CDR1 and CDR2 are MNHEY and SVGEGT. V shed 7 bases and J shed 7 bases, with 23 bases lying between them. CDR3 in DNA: TGTGCCAGCACTAACCCAGGGACCCTGGGCGTAGAGCAGTACTTC. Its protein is CASTNPGTLGVEQYF.

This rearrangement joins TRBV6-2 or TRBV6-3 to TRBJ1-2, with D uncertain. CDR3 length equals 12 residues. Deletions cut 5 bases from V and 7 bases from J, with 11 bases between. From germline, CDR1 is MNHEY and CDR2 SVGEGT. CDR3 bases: TGTGCCAGCAGTATCGACATCGCTGGCTACACCTTC. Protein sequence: CASSIDIAGYTF.

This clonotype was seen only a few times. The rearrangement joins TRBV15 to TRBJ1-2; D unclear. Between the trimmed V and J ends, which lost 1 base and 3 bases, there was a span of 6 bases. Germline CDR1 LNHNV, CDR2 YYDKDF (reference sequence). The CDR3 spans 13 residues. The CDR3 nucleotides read TGTGCCACCAGCAGAGCGGACTACTATGGCTACACCTTC. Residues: CATSRADYYGYTF.

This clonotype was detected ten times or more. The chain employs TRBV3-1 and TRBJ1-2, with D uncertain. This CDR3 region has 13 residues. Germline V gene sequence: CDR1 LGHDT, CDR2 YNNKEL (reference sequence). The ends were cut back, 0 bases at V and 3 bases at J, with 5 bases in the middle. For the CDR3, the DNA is TGTGCCAGCAGCCAAGACTCAGACTATGGCTACACCTTC. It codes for CASSQDSDYGYTF.

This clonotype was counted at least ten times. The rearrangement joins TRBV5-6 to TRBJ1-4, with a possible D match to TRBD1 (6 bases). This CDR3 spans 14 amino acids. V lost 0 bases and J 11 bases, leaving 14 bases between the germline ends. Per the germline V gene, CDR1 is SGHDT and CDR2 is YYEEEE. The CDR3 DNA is TGTGCCAGCAGCTTGGCTGGACAGCCCAGTAAACTGTTTTTT. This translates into CASSLAGQPSKLFF.

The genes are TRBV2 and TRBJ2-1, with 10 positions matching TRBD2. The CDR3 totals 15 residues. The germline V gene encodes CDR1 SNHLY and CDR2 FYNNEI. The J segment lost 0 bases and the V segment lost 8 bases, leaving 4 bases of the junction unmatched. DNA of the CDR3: TGTGCCAGCGATAGCGGGGGGAGCTCCTACAATGAGCAGTTCTTC. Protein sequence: CASDSGGSSYNEQFF.

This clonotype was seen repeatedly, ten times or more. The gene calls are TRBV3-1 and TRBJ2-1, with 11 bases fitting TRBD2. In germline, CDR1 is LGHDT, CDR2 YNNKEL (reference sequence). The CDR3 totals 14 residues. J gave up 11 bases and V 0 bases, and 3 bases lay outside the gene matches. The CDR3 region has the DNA TGTGCCAGCAGCCAAGACACTAGCGGGGGCAAGCAGTTCTTC. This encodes CASSQDTSGGKQFF.

The CDR3 nucleotides are TGTGCCAGTAGTCAGGGTTTCGGCAATCAGCCCCAGCATTTT. Translation gives CASSQGFGNQPQHF. The rearrangement uses TRBV19 and TRBJ1-5; D is possibly TRBD1 (5 bases). The CDR3 sequence is 14 residues long. V gave up 5 bases and J gave up 2 bases, with 10 bases separating them. Germline V CDR1 and CDR2: LNHDA, SQIVND (reference sequence). The full variable domain, completed using reference TRBV19 and TRBJ1-5, is DGGITQSPKYLFRKEGQNVTLSCEQNLNHDAMYWYRQDPGQGLRLIYYSQIVNDFQKGDIAEGYSVSREKKESFPLTVTSAQKNPTAFYLCASSQGFGNQPQHFGDGTRLSIL.

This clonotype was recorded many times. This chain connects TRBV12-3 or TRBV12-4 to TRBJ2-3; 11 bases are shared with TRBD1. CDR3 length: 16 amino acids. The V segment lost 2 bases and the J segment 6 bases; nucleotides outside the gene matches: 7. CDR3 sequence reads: CASSLRTGGIVDTQYF. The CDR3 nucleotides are TGTGCCAGCAGTTTAAGGACAGGGGGCATAGTGGATACGCAGTATTTT.

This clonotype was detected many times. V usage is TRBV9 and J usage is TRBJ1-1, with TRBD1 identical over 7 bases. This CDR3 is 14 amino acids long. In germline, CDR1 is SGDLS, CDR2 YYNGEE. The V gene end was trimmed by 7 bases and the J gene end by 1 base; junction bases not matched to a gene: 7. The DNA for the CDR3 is TGTGCCAGCGGAAAGGGGACAGCGAACACTGAAGCTTTCTTT. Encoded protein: CASGKGTANTEAFF.